Listed below are T cell receptor beta chains from one sample, sequenced in a study of tumor-infiltrating lymphocytes in primary liver carcinoma. MiXCR, run by TCRdb on the multiplex PCR reads, gives a single entry per CDR3 protein. Of about 310,000 distinct CDR3 sequences in the sample, approximately 54% were seen once. What was sequenced was peripheral blood. The source is a young woman with primary liver carcinoma and hepatitis B virus infection. CDR3s include the opening cysteine and the closing phenylalanine or tryptophan. Fields, in order: CDR3 DNA, CDR3 protein, clone size, V gene, D gene, J gene. D genes are given only for firm matches. Clone size is not always given. Where it is, it says once, few, many or a class for expanded clones.

TGCGCCAGCCCGGGAGTCTTGGGGGTTACAGATACGCAGTATTTT | CASPGVLGVTDTQYF | NA | TRBV10-1 | NA | TRBJ2-3
TGTACCAGCAGCTCAGGGTTAGGCACTGAAGCTTTCTTT | CTSSSGLGTEAFF | NA | TRBV14 | NA | TRBJ1-1
TGTGCCAGCACCCGAGGACAGCAACAAAACATTCAGTACTTC | CASTRGQQQNIQYF | few | TRBV28 | NA | TRBJ2-4
TGCAGCGTCGACGCACTAGCTAACAATGAGCAGTTCTTC | CSVDALANNEQFF | many | TRBV29-1 | NA | TRBJ2-1
TGTGCCAGCAGCTTGGGGGGGCAGGGCCTAACCTACGAGCAGTACTTC | CASSLGGQGLTYEQYF | NA | TRBV5-5 | NA | TRBJ2-7
TGTGCCAGCTGCTCCATGAAAACAACTAGCGCGAAGCCCGGTGAGCAGTTCTTC | CASCSMKTTSAKPGEQFF | NA | TRBV7-9 | TRBD2 | TRBJ2-1
TGTGCCAGCAGCTTCAGCGGGGAGCTTCACAATGAGCAGTTTTTC | CASSFSGELHNEQFF | NA | TRBV6-5 | TRBD2 | TRBJ2-1
TGTGCCAGCAACCCACGGGGCAGGAGGGGGACAGATACGCAGTATTTT | CASNPRGRRGTDTQYF | NA | TRBV11-3 | NA | TRBJ2-3
TGTGCCTGGAGTGGGGGACTAGCGGGCTACTACGAGCAGTACTTC | CAWSGGLAGYYEQYF | few | TRBV30 | TRBD2 | TRBJ2-7
TGTGCCAGCAGTTACTCCGCTAACTATGGCTACACCTTC | CASSYSANYGYTF | many | TRBV6-5 | NA | TRBJ1-2
TGTGCCAGCAGCTTAGAAGTGGATCAGCCCCAGCATTTT | CASSLEVDQPQHF | NA | TRBV7-9 | NA | TRBJ1-5
TGTGCCAGCAGCCTCTTTGACTCGTCCCCCTACGAGCAGTACTTC | CASSLFDSSPYEQYF | many | TRBV11-2 | NA | TRBJ2-7
TGTACCATCAGCCCCTCCTGGAACACCATATATTTT | CTISPSWNTIYF | NA | TRBV11-2 | NA | TRBJ1-3